Presented here are 8 T cell receptor beta chains from one specimen sequenced in a study of blood T cell repertoires in COVID-19. Here immunoSEQ multiplex PCR was the method, and the copy in TCRdb shows in-frame clones only, minus some. The repertoire has 110,000 or so clones, 70% to 90% of them found once; the top ten carry more than 3%. Sample: peripheral blood. Every receptor here comes from a man aged 40-55 years with acute or convalescent COVID-19.

J is TRBJ2-1 and V is TRBV11-2; 12 bases agree with TRBD2. There are 16 residues in the CDR3. Germline V CDR1 and CDR2: SGHAT, FQNNGV. V was clipped by 2 bases and J by 7 bases; unmatched bases: 6. DNA of the CDR3: TGTGCCAGCAGCTTATTTGCTAGCGGGGGGGAAAATGAGCAGTTCTTC. Residues: CASSLFASGGENEQFF.

V gene TRBV7-6 combines with J gene TRBJ2-3, with 7 bases fitting TRBD2. Trimming cost V 1 base and J 1 base; bases outside gene matches: 2. The CDR3 spans 15 residues. The germline V gene encodes CDR1 SGHVS and CDR2 FNYEAQ. The CDR3 reads CASSLGLAGTDTQYF. The CDR3 DNA reads as TGTGCCAGCAGCTTAGGGCTAGCGGGCACAGATACGCAGTATTTT.

The chain has TRBV29-1 and TRBJ1-1; D is unclear. Trimming removed 6 bases at V and 2 bases at J, with 16 bases between. Germline V gene data show CDR1 as SQVTM and CDR2 as ANQGSEA. The CDR3 contains 14 residues. CDR3 bases: TGCAGCGTGAACCAGCGCGGGGTAAACACTGAAGCTTTCTTT. Translated: CSVNQRGVNTEAFF.

The genes are TRBV13 and TRBJ2-3; 10 nucleotides match TRBD2. Unmatched junction bases numbered 11, after V lost 5 bases and J lost 0 bases. Germline V lookup: CDR1 PRHDT, CDR2 FYEKMQ (reference sequence). This CDR3 has 18 amino acids. The CDR3 DNA sequence: TGTGCCAGCAGCCGCGGACTAGCGGCGGTAGTGAGCACAGATACGCAGTATTTT. This sequence encodes CASSRGLAAVVSTDTQYF.

The CDR3 here is CASSPQGGSYEQYF. The CDR3 DNA follows: TGTGCCAGCTCACCACAAGGCGGATCCTACGAGCAGTACTTC. The chain is built from TRBV18 and TRBJ2-7; D is unresolved. V was shortened by 1 base and J by 1 base, with 8 bases between the two germline ends. The CDR3 consists of 14 residues. Germline V lookup: CDR1 KGHSH, CDR2 LQKENI.

The V call is TRBV12-3 or TRBV12-4, the J call TRBJ2-2; D gene uncertain. This CDR3 is built from 12 residues. V lost 6 bases and J 13 bases, leaving 15 bases between the germline ends. CDR3: CASSYGDLGLFF. Here the CDR3 DNA reads TGTGCCAGCAGCTATGGAGACTTGGGGCTGTTTTTT.

This chain connects TRBV7-9 to TRBJ2-2, with no clear D. Trimming took 2 bases from V and 5 from J, leaving 6 bases between them. The CDR3 totals 13 residues. In germline, CDR1 is SEHNR, CDR2 FQNEAQ (reference sequence). CDR3 amino acids: CASSLLGTGELFF. In DNA form, the CDR3 reads TGTGCCAGCAGCTTACTCGGTACCGGGGAGCTGTTTTTT.

The chain carries TRBV5-1 and TRBJ1-2; 8 bases align to TRBD1. V lost 0 bases and J lost 4; bases outside the gene matches: 14. Germline CDR1 reads SGHRS; CDR2 reads YFSETQ. This CDR3 spans 18 amino acids. Here the CDR3 reads CASSLDGRTGRGIYGYTF. The CDR3, as DNA: TGCGCCAGCAGCTTGGATGGTAGGACAGGGCGAGGGATCTATGGCTACACCTTC.